The rows below give T cell receptor beta chains drawn from one sample of a study of blood T cells in healthy people across ages. TCRdb ran MiXCR on the 5' RACE reads and lists one entry per CDR3 protein. This sample has fewer than 1,000,000 distinct CDR3 sequences; around 45% occur once, and the top ten carry over 15%. What was sequenced was blood. Receptors were obtained from a man aged 80 or over in good health. Each CDR3 is given without its conserved first and last residue.

v_call: TRBV7-2
cdr3_aa: ASSPGMDLSVKTQY

v_call: TRBV4-2
cdr3_aa: ASSQLAGFFYEQY

v_call: TRBV10-3
cdr3_aa: ATMTSGGHNEQF

v_call: TRBV5-1
cdr3_aa: ASLPGPNQETQY

v_call: TRBV12-3/TRBV12-4
cdr3_aa: ASRRDRGSIDTQY

v_call: TRBV29-1
cdr3_aa: SVVPYSYNEQF

v_call: TRBV28
cdr3_aa: ASSPGGSYNEQF

v_call: TRBV20-1
cdr3_aa: STRGRGANNEQF

v_call: TRBV7-2
cdr3_aa: ASSYGLAGGSSYNEQF

v_call: TRBV4-1
cdr3_aa: ASSQDWTLYSNQPQH

v_call: TRBV10-3
cdr3_aa: AAQDSGQGINYGYT

v_call: TRBV28
cdr3_aa: ASTIAGQGAAVGNEQF

v_call: TRBV12-3/TRBV12-4
cdr3_aa: ASSFPLQGASEAF

v_call: TRBV5-1
cdr3_aa: ASSLEKDRTSRKSPLH

v_call: TRBV6-5
cdr3_aa: ASAFGFTDTQY

v_call: TRBV24-1
cdr3_aa: ATSDSTVAGLANNEQF

v_call: TRBV28
cdr3_aa: ASSVGQRYGYT

v_call: TRBV20-1
cdr3_aa: SARYLNEQF

v_call: TRBV6-1
cdr3_aa: ASRPGLEADTQY

v_call: TRBV20-1
cdr3_aa: SATATESSYEQY

v_call: TRBV6-5
cdr3_aa: ASSREYFNEQF

v_call: TRBV20-1
cdr3_aa: SAPNRLAGSNNEQF

v_call: TRBV7-8
cdr3_aa: ASSNGQMTSLSSYNEQF

v_call: TRBV2
cdr3_aa: ASSAVSGGYNEQY

v_call: TRBV5-6
cdr3_aa: ASSLLQGTYNEQF

v_call: TRBV6-2/TRBV6-3
cdr3_aa: ASRLLQGNEQY

v_call: TRBV28
cdr3_aa: ASTRRLAGGSDTQY

v_call: TRBV4-2
cdr3_aa: ASSQDLSGDGEQF

v_call: TRBV20-1
cdr3_aa: SASGFRETQY

v_call: TRBV10-3
cdr3_aa: AINQLAGGSDTQY

v_call: TRBV7-6
cdr3_aa: ASSLKQGPTYEQY

v_call: TRBV15
cdr3_aa: ATSSPGGPNEQY

v_call: TRBV28
cdr3_aa: ASLTGDTDTQY

v_call: TRBV2
cdr3_aa: ASTTASYEQY

v_call: TRBV6-1
cdr3_aa: ASSERTSGSFTGELF

v_call: TRBV10-3
cdr3_aa: AISDRDRTNNEQF

v_call: TRBV20-1
cdr3_aa: STRAGNSNQPQH

v_call: TRBV5-1
cdr3_aa: ASSLDGIYEQY

v_call: TRBV12-3/TRBV12-4
cdr3_aa: ASSLVGGQGETQF

v_call: TRBV5-5
cdr3_aa: ASSLEGAGTEAF

v_call: TRBV12-3/TRBV12-4
cdr3_aa: ASSYLNEQF

v_call: TRBV7-9
cdr3_aa: ASSFQKRGGPRNNEQF

v_call: TRBV7-2
cdr3_aa: ASSLSRGSSYNEQF

v_call: TRBV9
cdr3_aa: ASSVGFRGTKIYEQY

v_call: TRBV20-1
cdr3_aa: SPRAGVSNEQF